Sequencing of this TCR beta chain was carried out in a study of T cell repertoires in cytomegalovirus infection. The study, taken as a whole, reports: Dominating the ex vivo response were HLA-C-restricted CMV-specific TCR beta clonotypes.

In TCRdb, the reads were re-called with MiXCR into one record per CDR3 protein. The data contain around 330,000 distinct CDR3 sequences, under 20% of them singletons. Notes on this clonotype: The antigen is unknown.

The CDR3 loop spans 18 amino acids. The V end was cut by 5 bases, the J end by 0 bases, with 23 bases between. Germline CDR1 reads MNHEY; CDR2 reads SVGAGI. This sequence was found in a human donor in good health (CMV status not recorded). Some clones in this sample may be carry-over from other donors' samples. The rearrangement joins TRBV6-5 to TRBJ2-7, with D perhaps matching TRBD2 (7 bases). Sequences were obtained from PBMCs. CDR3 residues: CASSRGTGGGLSSYEQYF. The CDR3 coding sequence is TGTGCCAGCAGTCGGGGGACTGGCGGGGGCCTAAGCTCCTACGAGCAGTACTTC.